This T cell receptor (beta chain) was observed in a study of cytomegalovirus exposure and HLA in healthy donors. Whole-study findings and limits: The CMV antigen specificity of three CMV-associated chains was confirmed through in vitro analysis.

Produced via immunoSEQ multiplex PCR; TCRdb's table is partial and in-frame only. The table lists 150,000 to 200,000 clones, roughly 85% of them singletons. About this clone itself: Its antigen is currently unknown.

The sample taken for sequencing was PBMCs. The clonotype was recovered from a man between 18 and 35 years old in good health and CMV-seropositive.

CDR3 in amino acids: CASSVNPGGQETQYF. The CDR3 nucleotides read TGTGCCAGCAGTGTGAACCCCGGGGGGCAAGAGACCCAGTACTTC. The chain employs TRBV6-1 and TRBJ2-5; TRBD2 aligns across 7 bases. This CDR3 is built from 15 residues. V shed 4 bases and J 2 bases; nucleotides not matched to a gene: 7. CDR1 and CDR2 (germline): MNHNS, SASEGT.